This T cell receptor beta chain was identified during a study of blood T cell repertoires in COVID-19. Whole-study context: Acute and convalescent COVID-19 samples came from the United States, Italy and Spain. PBMCs, B-cell-depleted T cells, or T cells were the source of the cDNA or gDNA that made up the material.

Source study methods: Reference gene primer amplification gave estimated nucleated cell counts. Clones were sequenced by immunoSEQ multiplex PCR, and TCRdb holds only the in-frame ones, with some missing. That table gives V, J and clone size, and the DNA gave D and trimming. The table shows 59,000 or so clones, with about 81% occurring only once. The J segment lost 3 bases and the V segment lost 4 bases, leaving 15 bases of the junction unmatched. Germline CDR1 SGHNT, CDR2 YYREEE (reference sequence). The CDR3 is made up of 18 amino acids. V is TRBV5-4 and J is TRBJ1-2; 10 nucleotides line up with TRBD1. Sequencing was done on a sample of peripheral blood. The sequence derives from a human donor in a cohort sampled during active COVID-19. The CDR3 DNA is TGTGCCAGCAGCGACAGGGGGCGGAGCAAACCCCAATACTATGGCTACACCTTC. It yields the protein CASSDRGRSKPQYYGYTF.